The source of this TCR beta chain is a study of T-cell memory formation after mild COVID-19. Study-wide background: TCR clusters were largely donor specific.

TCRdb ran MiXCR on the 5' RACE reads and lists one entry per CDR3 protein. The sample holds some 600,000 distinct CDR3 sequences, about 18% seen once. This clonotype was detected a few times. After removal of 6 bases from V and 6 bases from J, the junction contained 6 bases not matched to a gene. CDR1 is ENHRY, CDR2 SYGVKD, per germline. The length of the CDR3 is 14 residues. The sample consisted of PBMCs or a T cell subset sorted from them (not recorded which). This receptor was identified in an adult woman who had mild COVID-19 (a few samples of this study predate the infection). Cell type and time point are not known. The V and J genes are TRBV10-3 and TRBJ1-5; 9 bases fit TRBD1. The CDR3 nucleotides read TGTGCCATCAGCGACAGGGGGGGAGGTCAGCCCCAGCATTTT. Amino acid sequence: CAISDRGGGQPQHF.